These T cell receptor beta chains were read from a single sample in a study of cytomegalovirus exposure and HLA in healthy donors. Only in-frame clones appear in the TCRdb table, and some are missing; sequencing was by immunoSEQ multiplex PCR. The sample carries some 170,000 clones, 60% to 80% recorded once. Sequenced input: PBMCs. The source is a man between 18 and 35 years old in good health and CMV-seropositive. Both conserved end residues are part of each CDR3. D genes are given only for firm matches. Only part of the rows carry a size: once, few, many, or a class if the clone is expanded.

v_call: TRBV27; j_call: TRBJ1-1; d_call: .; clone_size: .; cdr3_aa: CASMPREVSTEAFF; cdr3_nt: TGTGCCAGCATGCCGAGGGAGGTGAGCACTGAAGCTTTCTTT
v_call: TRBV6-1; j_call: TRBJ1-5; d_call: .; clone_size: few; cdr3_aa: CASSEGQGSNQPQHF; cdr3_nt: TGTGCCAGCAGTGAAGGGCAGGGGAGCAATCAGCCCCAGCATTTT
v_call: TRBV2; j_call: TRBJ1-4; d_call: .; clone_size: .; cdr3_aa: CASELRAKLFF; cdr3_nt: TGTGCCAGCGAGTTGCGGGCAAAACTGTTTTTT
v_call: TRBV2; j_call: TRBJ1-6; d_call: .; clone_size: few; cdr3_aa: CASNRGWGNNSPLHF; cdr3_nt: TGTGCCAGCAACCGGGGGTGGGGGAATAATTCACCCCTCCACTTT
v_call: TRBV30; j_call: TRBJ1-2; d_call: .; clone_size: .; cdr3_aa: CAWIETGSGGYTF; cdr3_nt: TGTGCCTGGATAGAGACAGGCTCTGGAGGCTACACCTTC
v_call: TRBV28; j_call: TRBJ2-3; d_call: TRBD2; clone_size: .; cdr3_aa: CASTSLAGGRDTQYF; cdr3_nt: TGTGCCAGCACCTCTCTAGCGGGGGGCCGGGATACGCAGTATTTT
v_call: TRBV7-8; j_call: TRBJ2-1; d_call: TRBD2; clone_size: .; cdr3_aa: CASSREGLAGDEQFF; cdr3_nt: TGTGCCAGCAGCCGGGAGGGACTAGCGGGAGATGAGCAGTTCTTC
v_call: TRBV6-5; j_call: TRBJ2-3; d_call: .; clone_size: .; cdr3_aa: CASSGSGSTDTQYF; cdr3_nt: TGTGCCAGCAGTGGTAGCGGAAGCACAGATACGCAGTATTTT
v_call: TRBV5-4; j_call: TRBJ2-5; d_call: TRBD1; clone_size: .; cdr3_aa: CASSPRQGSEETQYF; cdr3_nt: TGTGCCAGCAGCCCCCGACAGGGATCAGAAGAGACCCAGTACTTC
v_call: TRBV5-1; j_call: TRBJ2-2; d_call: .; clone_size: .; cdr3_aa: CASRTVVWGSGELFF; cdr3_nt: TGCGCCAGCAGAACCGTAGTCTGGGGCTCCGGGGAGCTGTTTTTT
v_call: TRBV11-2; j_call: TRBJ2-3; d_call: .; clone_size: .; cdr3_aa: CASSQAGLRDTQYF; cdr3_nt: TGTGCCAGCAGCCAGGCGGGGTTAAGAGATACGCAGTATTTT
v_call: TRBV5-4; j_call: TRBJ2-1; d_call: TRBD2; clone_size: .; cdr3_aa: CASSKGLAAYNEQFF; cdr3_nt: TGTGCCAGCAGCAAGGGACTAGCGGCCTACAATGAGCAGTTCTTC
v_call: TRBV7-2; j_call: TRBJ2-3; d_call: .; clone_size: .; cdr3_aa: CASSSGLPTDTQYF; cdr3_nt: TGTGCCAGCAGCTCGGGACTTCCCACAGATACGCAGTATTTT
v_call: TRBV27; j_call: TRBJ1-1; d_call: .; clone_size: .; cdr3_aa: CASSLLTAEAFF; cdr3_nt: TGTGCCAGCAGTTTATTAACTGCTGAAGCTTTCTTT
v_call: TRBV4-1; j_call: TRBJ1-2; d_call: .; clone_size: .; cdr3_aa: CASSQDGTPVGGYTF; cdr3_nt: TGCGCCAGCAGCCAAGATGGGACACCGGTGGGTGGCTACACCTTC
v_call: TRBV6-5; j_call: TRBJ2-3; d_call: .; clone_size: .; cdr3_aa: CASSLIQSDTQYF; cdr3_nt: TGTGCCAGCAGCCTCATCCAGTCGGATACGCAGTATTTT
v_call: TRBV18; j_call: TRBJ1-5; d_call: .; clone_size: .; cdr3_aa: CASSPMGGAGQPQHF; cdr3_nt: TGTGCCAGCTCACCAATGGGGGGGGCGGGTCAGCCCCAGCATTTT
v_call: TRBV28; j_call: TRBJ1-1; d_call: .; clone_size: .; cdr3_aa: CASSLSPRGTEAFF; cdr3_nt: TGTGCCAGCAGTTTATCCCCCAGGGGCACTGAAGCTTTCTTT
v_call: TRBV5-1; j_call: TRBJ2-1; d_call: TRBD2; clone_size: few; cdr3_aa: CASSLMSSTSGRSYNEQFF; cdr3_nt: TGCGCCAGCAGCTTGATGTCGTCTACGAGCGGGAGATCCTACAATGAGCAGTTCTTC
v_call: TRBV28; j_call: TRBJ1-5; d_call: .; clone_size: .; cdr3_aa: CASSLVYGDYQPQHF; cdr3_nt: TGTGCCAGCAGTTTAGTTTACGGGGATTATCAGCCCCAGCATTTT
v_call: TRBV6-4; j_call: TRBJ2-2; d_call: .; clone_size: .; cdr3_aa: CASSAVTGELFF; cdr3_nt: TGTGCCAGCAGTGCGGTCACCGGGGAGCTGTTTTTT
v_call: TRBV5-1; j_call: TRBJ1-1; d_call: .; clone_size: medium-sized; cdr3_aa: CASSLQANTEAFF; cdr3_nt: TGCGCCAGCAGCTTGCAAGCGAACACTGAAGCTTTCTTT
v_call: TRBV4-1; j_call: TRBJ1-2; d_call: .; clone_size: .; cdr3_aa: CASSQGQGQNYGYTF; cdr3_nt: TGCGCCAGCAGCCAAGGGCAGGGGCAGAACTATGGCTACACCTTC
v_call: TRBV18; j_call: TRBJ1-2; d_call: .; clone_size: .; cdr3_aa: CASSQTDSHYGYTF; cdr3_nt: TGTGCCAGCTCACAGACCGACAGCCACTATGGCTACACCTTC
v_call: TRBV6-5; j_call: TRBJ1-5; d_call: TRBD1; clone_size: .; cdr3_aa: CASSTLGQGNQPQHF; cdr3_nt: TGTGCCAGCAGTACCCTGGGACAGGGCAATCAGCCCCAGCATTTT
v_call: TRBV19; j_call: TRBJ1-1; d_call: .; clone_size: few; cdr3_aa: CASITPGTEAFF; cdr3_nt: TGTGCCAGTATCACCCCGGGGACTGAAGCTTTCTTT
v_call: TRBV19; j_call: TRBJ2-5; d_call: .; clone_size: .; cdr3_aa: CASSMGRRETQYF; cdr3_nt: TGTGCCAGTAGTATGGGGAGGAGGGAGACCCAGTACTTC
v_call: TRBV5-1; j_call: TRBJ1-2; d_call: TRBD1; clone_size: few; cdr3_aa: CASSFHPDRGIYGYTF; cdr3_nt: TGCGCCAGCAGCTTTCATCCGGACAGGGGCATCTATGGCTACACCTTC
v_call: TRBV11-2; j_call: TRBJ1-4; d_call: TRBD1; clone_size: .; cdr3_aa: CASSVKGATLEKLFF; cdr3_nt: TGTGCCAGCAGTGTGAAGGGGGCGACCCTTGAAAAACTGTTTTTT
v_call: TRBV11-3; j_call: TRBJ1-1; d_call: .; clone_size: .; cdr3_aa: CASSLEGWEVNTEAFF; cdr3_nt: TGTGCCAGCAGCTTAGAAGGTTGGGAGGTGAACACTGAAGCTTTCTTT
v_call: TRBV28; j_call: TRBJ1-2; d_call: TRBD1; clone_size: .; cdr3_aa: CASSPDRADSYGYTF; cdr3_nt: TGTGCCAGCAGCCCCGACAGGGCCGATAGCTATGGCTACACCTTC
v_call: TRBV18; j_call: TRBJ1-1; d_call: .; clone_size: .; cdr3_aa: CASSPYPPGPEGTEAFF; cdr3_nt: TGTGCCAGCTCACCATATCCACCGGGCCCGGAGGGCACTGAAGCTTTCTTT
v_call: TRBV30; j_call: TRBJ1-2; d_call: TRBD1; clone_size: few; cdr3_aa: CAWSDRGTITF; cdr3_nt: TGTGCCTGGAGCGACAGGGGTACAATCACCTTC
v_call: TRBV9; j_call: TRBJ2-1; d_call: TRBD1; clone_size: .; cdr3_aa: CASSVGQGIHNEQFF; cdr3_nt: TGTGCCAGCAGCGTAGGACAGGGGATACACAATGAGCAGTTCTTC
v_call: TRBV6-1; j_call: TRBJ1-3; d_call: TRBD1; clone_size: .; cdr3_aa: CASSEASMGTGWAGNTIYF; cdr3_nt: TGTGCCAGCAGTGAAGCCTCGATGGGGACAGGGTGGGCTGGAAACACCATATATTTT
v_call: TRBV7-2; j_call: TRBJ2-2; d_call: .; clone_size: few; cdr3_aa: CASRPDRTTGELFF; cdr3_nt: TGTGCCAGCAGACCCGACAGGACCACCGGGGAGCTGTTTTTT
v_call: TRBV7-3; j_call: TRBJ1-2; d_call: .; clone_size: .; cdr3_aa: CASSFPTPQKGYTF; cdr3_nt: TGTGCCAGCAGCTTCCCGACACCCCAAAAGGGCTACACCTTC
v_call: TRBV6-5; j_call: TRBJ1-2; d_call: .; clone_size: few; cdr3_aa: CASSRKGQFNYGYTF; cdr3_nt: TGTGCCAGCAGCCGAAAAGGACAGTTTAACTATGGCTACACCTTC
v_call: TRBV6-4; j_call: TRBJ2-1; d_call: TRBD2; clone_size: .; cdr3_aa: CASSDSTSGSNEQFF; cdr3_nt: TGTGCCAGCAGTGACTCGACTAGCGGGAGCAATGAGCAGTTCTTC
v_call: TRBV7-9; j_call: TRBJ1-1; d_call: .; clone_size: .; cdr3_aa: CASSPRDISSLSTEAFF; cdr3_nt: TGTGCCAGCAGCCCCCGGGACATCTCATCCCTGTCCACTGAAGCTTTCTTT
v_call: TRBV6-1; j_call: TRBJ2-2; d_call: TRBD1; clone_size: .; cdr3_aa: CATSPDRARAGELFF; cdr3_nt: TGTGCCACCTCCCCTGACAGGGCGCGGGCCGGGGAGCTGTTTTTT
v_call: TRBV19; j_call: TRBJ1-2; d_call: .; clone_size: .; cdr3_aa: CASTTPGSLSGGYTF; cdr3_nt: TGTGCCAGTACCACTCCAGGCTCCTTGTCAGGGGGCTACACCTTC